The T cell receptor (beta chain) described here comes from a study of T cells in Graves' hyperthyroidism and ophthalmopathy. Study-wide results and limits: In validation, the model predicted ophthalmopathy. These predictions came a median approximately 6.5 months before onset. Ophthalmopathy cases were set apart from stable hyperthyroidism by a 13 V-J model.

On this clonotype itself: Its matching antigen is unknown. One end of the junction fails to match germline, which may point to a read error.

The CDR3 consists of 16 residues. Germline CDR1 is LGHDT and CDR2 is YNNKEL (reference sequence). Used for diagnoses were clinical symptoms, serum thyroxine and TRAb, thyroid ultrasound and orbital computed tomography. Isolation of PBMCs was performed on about 10 ml fresh peripheral blood. Amplification of TCR beta CDR3 regions was performed using RNA transcripts as template. The study used the HTBI primer set for a first-round RT-PCR of the TCR CDR3. TCRdb re-derived calls from the multiplex PCR reads in MiXCR, one entry per CDR3 protein. The table records approximately 350,000 distinct CDR3 sequences, about 15% of them present only once.

This TCR derives from a woman in her fifties or sixties with Graves' ophthalmopathy. Sequencing used blood. This rearrangement joins TRBV3-1 to TRBJ2-2, with 8 bases fitting TRBD2. The CDR3 spells CASSQAGLVATGELSF. The CDR3 DNA reads as TGTGCCAGCAGCCAAGCGGGACTAGTGGCCACCGGGGAGCTGTCTTTT.